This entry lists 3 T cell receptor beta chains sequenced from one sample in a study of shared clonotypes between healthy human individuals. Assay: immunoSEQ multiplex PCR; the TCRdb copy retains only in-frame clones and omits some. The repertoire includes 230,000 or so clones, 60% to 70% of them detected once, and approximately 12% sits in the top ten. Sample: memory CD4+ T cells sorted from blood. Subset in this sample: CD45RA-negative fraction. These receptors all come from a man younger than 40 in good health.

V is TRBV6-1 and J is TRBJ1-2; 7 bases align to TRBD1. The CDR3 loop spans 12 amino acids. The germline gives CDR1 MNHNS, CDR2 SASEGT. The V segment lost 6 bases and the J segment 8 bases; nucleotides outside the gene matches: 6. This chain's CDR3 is CASRTGNRGYTF. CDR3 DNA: TGTGCCAGCAGGACAGGGAATCGAGGCTACACCTTC.

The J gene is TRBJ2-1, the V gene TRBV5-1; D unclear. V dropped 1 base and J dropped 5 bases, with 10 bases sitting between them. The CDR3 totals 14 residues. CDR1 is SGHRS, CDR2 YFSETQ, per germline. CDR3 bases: TGCGCCAGCAGCTTGACCTATCGGGACAATGAGCAGTTCTTC. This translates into CASSLTYRDNEQFF.

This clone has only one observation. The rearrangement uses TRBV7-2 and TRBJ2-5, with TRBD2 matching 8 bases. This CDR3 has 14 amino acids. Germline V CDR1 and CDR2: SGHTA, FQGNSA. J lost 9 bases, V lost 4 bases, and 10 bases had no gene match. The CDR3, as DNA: TGTGCCAGCAGCTCCCCGGGGGGGTACTCGGCCCAGTACTTC. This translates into CASSSPGGYSAQYF.